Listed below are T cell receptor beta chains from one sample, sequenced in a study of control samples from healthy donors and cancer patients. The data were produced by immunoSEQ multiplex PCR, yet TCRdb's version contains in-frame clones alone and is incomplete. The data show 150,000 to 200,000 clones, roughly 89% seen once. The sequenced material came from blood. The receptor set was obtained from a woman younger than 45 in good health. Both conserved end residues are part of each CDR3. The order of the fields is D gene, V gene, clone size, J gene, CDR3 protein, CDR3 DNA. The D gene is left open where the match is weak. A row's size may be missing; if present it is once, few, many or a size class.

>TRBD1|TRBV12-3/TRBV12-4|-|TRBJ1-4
CASSFRGGEKLFF
TGTGCCAGCAGTTTCAGGGGGGGAGAAAAACTGTTTTTT
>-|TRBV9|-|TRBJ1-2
CASSANYGYTF
TGTGCCAGCTCAGCTAACTATGGCTACACCTTC
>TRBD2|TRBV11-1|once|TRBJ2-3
CASSRSGASTDTQYF
TGTGCCAGCAGCCGGAGCGGGGCGAGCACAGATACGCAGTATTTT
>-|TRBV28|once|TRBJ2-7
CASKQGREQYF
TGTGCCAGCAAACAGGGTCGGGAGCAGTACTTC
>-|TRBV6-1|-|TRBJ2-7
CASSEAESYEQYF
TGTGCCAGCAGTGAGGCAGAATCCTACGAGCAGTACTTC
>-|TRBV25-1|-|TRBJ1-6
CASSERERARNSPLHF
TGTGCCAGCAGTGAACGGGAGAGGGCCCGTAATTCACCCCTCCACTTT
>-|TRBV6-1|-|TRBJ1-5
CASSESGNQPQHF
TGTGCCAGCAGTGAATCGGGAAATCAGCCCCAGCATTTT
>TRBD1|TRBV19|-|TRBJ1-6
CASSMGQGGSPLHF
TGTGCCAGTAGTATGGGACAGGGGGGTTCACCCCTCCACTTT
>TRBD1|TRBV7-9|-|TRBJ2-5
CASSYRTGRGETQYF
TGTGCCAGCAGCTACAGGACAGGTCGGGGAGAGACCCAGTACTTC
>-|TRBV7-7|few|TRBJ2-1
CASSQEDSDEQFF
TGTGCCAGCAGCCAAGAGGACAGCGATGAGCAGTTCTTC
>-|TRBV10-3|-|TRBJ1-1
CAISGGGGNTEAFF
TGTGCCATCAGTGGCGGGGGGGGCAACACTGAAGCTTTCTTT
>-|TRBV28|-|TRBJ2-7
CASSFAQGLRYEQYF
TGTGCCAGCAGTTTCGCTCAGGGGTTAAGATACGAGCAGTACTTC
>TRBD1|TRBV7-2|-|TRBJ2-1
CASSLAGGAYNEQFF
TGTGCCAGCAGCTTAGCAGGGGGCGCCTACAATGAGCAGTTCTTC
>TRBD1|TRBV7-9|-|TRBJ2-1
CASSADRGRYNEQFF
TGTGCCAGCAGCGCCGACAGGGGTAGGTACAATGAGCAGTTCTTC
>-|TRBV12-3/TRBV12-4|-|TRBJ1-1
CASSKQNTEAFF
TGTGCCAGCAGTAAACAGAACACTGAAGCTTTCTTT
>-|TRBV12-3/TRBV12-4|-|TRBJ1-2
CASRLNYGYTF
TGTGCCAGCAGACTAAACTATGGCTACACCTTC
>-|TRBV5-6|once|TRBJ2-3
CASSLQGSTDTQYF
TGTGCCAGCAGCTTGCAGGGTTCGACAGATACGCAGTATTTT
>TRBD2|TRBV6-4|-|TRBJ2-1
CASSELAGSYNEQFF
TGTGCCAGCAGTGAACTAGCGGGCTCCTACAATGAGCAGTTCTTC
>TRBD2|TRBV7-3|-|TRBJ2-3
CASSSDSGRGTDTQYF
TGTGCCAGCAGCTCCGATAGCGGGAGGGGCACAGATACGCAGTATTTT
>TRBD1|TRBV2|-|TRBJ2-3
CASKGQGADTQYF
TGTGCCAGCAAAGGACAGGGTGCAGATACGCAGTATTTT
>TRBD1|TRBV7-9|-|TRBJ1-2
CASSLGQGYGYTF
TGTGCCAGCAGCTTGGGACAGGGCTATGGCTACACCTTC
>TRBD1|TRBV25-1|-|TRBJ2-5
CASSQTRDRPQETQYF
TGTGCCAGCAGTCAGACCCGGGACAGGCCCCAAGAGACCCAGTACTTC
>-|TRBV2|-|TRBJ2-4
CASSANIQYF
TGTGCCAGCAGTGCGAACATTCAGTACTTC
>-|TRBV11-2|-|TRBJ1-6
CASSRRESPLHF
TGTGCCAGCAGCCGGAGGGAATCACCCCTCCACTTT
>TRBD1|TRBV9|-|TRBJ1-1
CASSFQGENTEAFF
TGTGCCAGCAGCTTCCAGGGGGAGAACACTGAAGCTTTCTTT
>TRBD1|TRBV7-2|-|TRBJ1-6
CASSFTGVNSPLHF
TGTGCCAGCAGCTTCACAGGGGTTAATTCACCCCTCCACTTT
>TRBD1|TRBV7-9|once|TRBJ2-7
CASSPGQGVYEQYF
TGTGCCAGCAGCCCGGGACAGGGGGTTTACGAGCAGTACTTC
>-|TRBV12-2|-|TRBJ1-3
CASRLVYPGGVSGNTIYF
TGTGCAAGTCGCTTAGTTTATCCCGGAGGGGTCTCTGGAAACACCATATATTTT